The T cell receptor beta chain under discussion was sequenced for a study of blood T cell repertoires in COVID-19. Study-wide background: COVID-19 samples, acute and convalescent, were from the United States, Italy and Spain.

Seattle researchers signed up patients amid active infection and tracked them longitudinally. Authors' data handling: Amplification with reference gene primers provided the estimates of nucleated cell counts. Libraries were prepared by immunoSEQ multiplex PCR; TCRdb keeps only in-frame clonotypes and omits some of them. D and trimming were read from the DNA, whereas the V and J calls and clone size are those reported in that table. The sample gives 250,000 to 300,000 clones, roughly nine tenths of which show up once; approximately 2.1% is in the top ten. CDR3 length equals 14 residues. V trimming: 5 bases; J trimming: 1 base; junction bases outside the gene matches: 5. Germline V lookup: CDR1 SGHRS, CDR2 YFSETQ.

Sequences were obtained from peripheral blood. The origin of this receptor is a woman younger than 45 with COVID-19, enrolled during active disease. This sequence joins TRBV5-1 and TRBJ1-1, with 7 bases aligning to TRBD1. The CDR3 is CASRQTGENTEAFF. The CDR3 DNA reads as TGCGCCAGCAGACAAACAGGGGAGAACACTGAAGCTTTCTTT.